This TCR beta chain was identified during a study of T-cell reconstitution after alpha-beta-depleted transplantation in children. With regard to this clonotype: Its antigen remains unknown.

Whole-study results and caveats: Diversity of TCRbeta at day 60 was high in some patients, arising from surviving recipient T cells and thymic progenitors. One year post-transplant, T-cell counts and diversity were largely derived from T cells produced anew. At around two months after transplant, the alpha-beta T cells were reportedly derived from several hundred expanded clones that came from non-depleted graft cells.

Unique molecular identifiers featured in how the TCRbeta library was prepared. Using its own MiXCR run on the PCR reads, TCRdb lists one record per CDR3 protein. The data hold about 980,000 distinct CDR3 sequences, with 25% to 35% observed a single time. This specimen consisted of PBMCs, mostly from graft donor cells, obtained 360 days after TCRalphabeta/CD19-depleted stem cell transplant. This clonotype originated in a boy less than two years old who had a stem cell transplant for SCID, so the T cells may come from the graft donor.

CDR3: CAISALGGTGNTIYF. The CDR3 nucleotides are TGTGCCATCAGTGCTCTAGGGGGGACTGGAAACACCATATATTTT. V is TRBV10-3 and J is TRBJ1-3; maybe TRBD1 (6 bases). CDR3 length: 15 residues. Trimming took off 4 bases at V and 2 bases at J, with 12 bases between the two ends. In germline, CDR1 is ENHRY, CDR2 SYGVKD.